These T cell receptor beta chains were read from a single sample in a study of blood T cell repertoires in COVID-19. Profiled with immunoSEQ multiplex PCR; TCRdb holds only in-frame clones, not every one. This sample carries roughly 180,000 clones, more than 65% of them seen once, and the ten largest clones take 11%. The sample consisted of PBMCs or T cells enriched from blood (not recorded which). The receptors here all came from a man aged 50 to 59 who had recovered from COVID-19. Each CDR3 is given with its conserved first and last residue.

TRBV25-1,TRBJ2-3,CASSAQGEVDTQYF
TRBV5-4,TRBJ1-2,CASSPGTGGAYGYTF
TRBV5-1,TRBJ2-7,CASSPGTAYEQYF
TRBV5-6,TRBJ1-1,CASSRADRGNTEAFF
TRBV18,TRBJ1-5,CASSPDRGDQPQHF
TRBV15,TRBJ2-3,CATSGGGASDTQYF
TRBV7-2,TRBJ2-7,CASSPQAAYEQYF
TRBV24-1,TRBJ2-1,CATSDQDRPSYNEQFF
TRBV2,TRBJ2-5,CASTYTETQYF
TRBV18,TRBJ2-2,CAAAGASGTGELFF
TRBV19,TRBJ2-3,CASSTAGNTQYF
TRBV28,TRBJ2-6,CASSLSGLGGGANVLTF
TRBV27,TRBJ2-2,CASSRLAGGPGELFF
TRBV5-4,TRBJ2-7,CASSFEQGHEQYF
TRBV2,TRBJ2-3,CASSELLAADTQYF
TRBV13,TRBJ2-7,CASSEGLLSREQYF
TRBV29-1,TRBJ1-1,CSAGTGATEAFF
TRBV5-1,TRBJ1-4,CASSFYGTGGGIDEKLFF
TRBV6-6,TRBJ2-7,CASSPRTSGTRGYEQYF
TRBV6-5,TRBJ1-1,CASSYSAPGYTEAFF
TRBV5-4,TRBJ1-2,CASELRGNYGYTF
TRBV28,TRBJ2-5,CASSPLSGKQETQYF
TRBV16,TRBJ1-2,CASSQSIGGDGYTF
TRBV11-3,TRBJ2-3,CASSRTHEGTDTQYF
TRBV29-1,TRBJ2-1,CSVVTSDEQFF
TRBV28,TRBJ1-3,CASSPLQREISGNTIYF
TRBV28,TRBJ2-5,CASSFPGRGETQYF
TRBV14,TRBJ1-1,CASSYQGNTEAFF
TRBV15,TRBJ1-2,CATSRARGEEGYTF